This passage covers 21 T cell receptor beta chains from one sample sequenced in a study of shared clonotypes between healthy human individuals. Assay used: immunoSEQ multiplex PCR; TCRdb lists only in-frame clones, some missing. The table records about 500,000 clones, around 77% of them present only once. The sample consisted of PBMCs. The receptors come from a woman in her forties in good health. Some clones in this sample may be carry-over from other donors' samples.

This chain joins TRBV18 and TRBJ1-2; maybe TRBD1 (6 bases). CDR1 and CDR2 (germline): KGHSH, LQKENI. Trimming stripped 6 bases from V and 3 bases from J, with 11 bases between. The CDR3 sequence is 13 residues long. CDR3 sequence reads: CASSLRGDYGYTF. CDR3 DNA: TGTGCCAGCTCGCTCAGGGGAGACTATGGCTACACCTTC.

A word on this clone: A read error likely explains this, since a far larger clone differs by one base. The sample contains more than one DNA sequence encoding this CDR3. The chain has TRBV30 and TRBJ1-4; D not resolved. CDR3 length: 13 residues. In germline, CDR1 is GTSNPN, CDR2 SVGIG (reference sequence). V dropped 8 bases and J dropped 4 bases, with 14 bases sitting between them. The CDR3 reads CARTAGYNEKLFF. CDR3 nucleotide sequence: TGTGCCAGGACGGCCGGTTATAATGAAAAACTGTTTTTT.

The chain employs TRBV4-1 and TRBJ2-1; the match to TRBD1 covers 9 bases. Germline lookup yields CDR1 MGHRA and CDR2 YSYEKL. With 1 base clipped from V and 8 bases from J, the junction kept 12 bases outside the gene matches. CDR3 size: 17 residues. CDR3 amino acids: CASSQAPGTGKSYEQFF. The CDR3 DNA reads TGCGCCAGCAGCCAAGCGCCAGGGACAGGGAAATCATATGAGCAGTTCTTC.

The chain joins TRBV18 to TRBJ1-1; 8 nucleotides line up with TRBD1. V trimming: 3 bases; J trimming: 5 bases; junction bases outside the gene matches: 5. Germline V CDR1 and CDR2: KGHSH, LQKENI. The CDR3 spans 14 residues. This chain's CDR3 is CASSPRQGATEAFF. The DNA for the CDR3 is TGTGCCAGCTCACCGCGGCAGGGGGCGACTGAAGCTTTCTTT.

This clone showed up just once. V and J are TRBV7-6 and TRBJ2-1, with D maybe TRBD2 (5 bases). The V gene's germline CDR1 is SGHVS and CDR2 FNYEAQ. This CDR3 is built from 14 residues. V lost 3 bases and J lost 8, with 14 bases in between. Here the CDR3 reads CASSLDPSSDEQFF. The CDR3 DNA is TGTGCCAGCAGCTTGGACCCTAGCAGCGATGAGCAGTTCTTC.

The chain is built from TRBV30 and TRBJ1-1; TRBD1 matches at 9 bases. Looked up from germline, CDR1 is GTSNPN and CDR2 is SVGIG (reference sequence). The CDR3 loop spans 18 amino acids. The ends lost 1 base at V and 3 bases at J; junction bases unmatched: 15. The DNA for the CDR3 is TGTGCCTGGAGTGGACGAAGGGGACAGGGACGTAAGGACACTGAAGCTTTCTTT. Residues: CAWSGRRGQGRKDTEAFF.

The chain carries TRBV5-8 and TRBJ2-5, with D perhaps assigned TRBD1 or TRBD2 (5 bases each). Germline V lookup: CDR1 SGHTS, CDR2 YDEGEE. V shed 3 bases and J shed 2 bases, with 11 bases lying between them. The CDR3 spans 14 residues. The CDR3 reads CASSYRWGQETQYF. The CDR3 DNA follows: TGTGCCAGCAGCTACCGATGGGGGCAAGAGACCCAGTACTTC.

This sequence joins TRBV9 and TRBJ1-2; D gene ambiguous. V was pared by 2 bases and J by 1 base, with 9 bases between. The CDR3 is made up of 14 amino acids. CDR1 and CDR2 from the germline V gene are SGDLS and YYNGEE. The CDR3 DNA sequence: TGTGCCAGCAGCGTTGACACAGATAACTATGGCTACACCTTC. It translates to CASSVDTDNYGYTF. The full variable domain, in which reference TRBV9 and TRBJ1-2 provide the parts outside the CDR3, is DSGVTQTPKHLITATGQRVTLRCSPRSGDLSVYWYQQSLDQGLQFLIQYYNGEERAKGNILERFSAQQFPDLHSELNLSSLELGDSALYFCASSVDTDNYGYTFGSGTRLTVV.

The rearrangement joins TRBV6-5 to TRBJ1-2; TRBD1 agrees at 10 bases. The CDR3 runs 15 residues. Germline values: CDR1 MNHEY, CDR2 SVGAGI. Trimming cost V 5 bases and J 8 bases; bases outside gene matches: 11. The CDR3 sequence: CASSQTGGLFGGYTF. The CDR3 DNA reads TGTGCCAGCAGTCAGACAGGGGGCCTCTTCGGGGGCTACACCTTC.

In this sample, this clone turned up many times. The identical CDR3 is also encoded by other nucleotide sequences in the sample. The chain uses TRBV18 and TRBJ1-1, with a weak D call TRBD1 (6 bases). Per the germline V gene, CDR1 is KGHSH and CDR2 is LQKENI. This CDR3 has 13 residues. Trimming took 5 bases from V and 4 from J, leaving 11 bases between them. In nucleotides, the CDR3 is TGTGCCAGCTCAACAGGGTTGAGCACTGAAGCTTTCTTT. This codes for CASSTGLSTEAFF.

The chain combines TRBV29-1 with TRBJ1-1; D gene unclear. Germline CDR1 and CDR2: SQVTM and ANQGSEA. Trimming removed 7 bases at V and 5 bases at J, with 14 bases between. This CDR3 has 12 residues. CDR3 sequence (DNA): TGCAGCGCCTTGTGGCGGGAGACTGAAGCTTTCTTT. Amino acids: CSALWRETEAFF.

In this sample, this clone turned up many times. The chain recombines TRBV7-9 with TRBJ1-1; 11 bases line up with TRBD1. The CDR3 is 12 residues long. The germline gives CDR1 SEHNR, CDR2 FQNEAQ (reference sequence). J lost 14 bases, V lost 5 bases, and 7 bases had no gene match. The CDR3 here is CASSPDRGQWFF. Written as DNA, the CDR3 is TGTGCCAGCAGCCCGGACAGGGGGCAATGGTTCTTT.

This chain links TRBV10-3 with TRBJ2-5; unclear D gene. The CDR3 runs to 15 residues. From germline, CDR1 is ENHRY and CDR2 SYGVKD. V lost 4 bases, J lost 7 bases, and 19 bases lay in between. The CDR3 DNA reads as TGTGCCATCAGTGCGGATCCCGGGCAAGCCGGGACCCAGTACTTC. Amino acids: CAISADPGQAGTQYF.

This clone was found a few times. CDR3 nucleotides: TGTGCCAGCTCTCTAGCGGAAAACAATGAGCAGTTCTTC. As protein: CASSLAENNEQFF. This chain uses TRBV6-4 with TRBJ2-1; 7 bases align to TRBD2. The V gene's germline CDR1 is MRHNA and CDR2 SNTAGT. The CDR3 spans 13 residues. V lost 8 bases, J lost 5 bases, and 6 bases stayed unmatched.

V and J are TRBV6-6 and TRBJ2-7; 9 nucleotides match TRBD1. The CDR3 has 14 residues. V was pared by 2 bases and J by 4 bases, with 3 bases of the junction left unmatched. The germline CDR1 and CDR2 sequences are MNHNY and SVGAGI (reference sequence). The CDR3 DNA is TGTGCCAGCAGTTACAGGGACAGGGTATACGAGCAGTACTTC. Its translation is CASSYRDRVYEQYF.

Worth noting for this clone: A far larger clone is just one base off, so this is likely a read error. Since no conserved phenylalanine or tryptophan closes the CDR3, a read error is the likely cause. This chain's CDR3 is CASSGTGSGNTIYS. The CDR3 DNA reads as TGTGCCAGCAGCGGGACAGGCTCTGGAAACACCATATATTCT. V gene TRBV9 combines with J gene TRBJ1-3, with 7 bases matching TRBD1. The length of the CDR3 is 14 residues. V dropped 3 bases and J dropped 0; count of bases not matched to a gene: 0. CDR1 is SGDLS, CDR2 YYNGEE, per germline.

In this sample, this clone turned up a few times. The chain joins TRBV5-1 to TRBJ2-1; 10 bases line up with TRBD2. CDR1 is SGHRS and CDR2 is YFSETQ in the germline V gene. The CDR3 is made up of 14 amino acids. V gave up 6 bases and J gave up 9 bases; unmatched junction bases: 9. The DNA of the CDR3 is TGCGCCAGCATTGACCTAGCGGGAGCCTCTGAGCAGTTCTTC. It is translated as CASIDLAGASEQFF.

This sequence joins TRBV30 and TRBJ1-3, with 9 bases matching TRBD1. V lost 2 bases, J lost 1 base, and 6 bases stayed unmatched. Looked up from germline, CDR1 is GTSNPN and CDR2 is SVGIG (reference sequence). The CDR3 consists of 16 residues. CDR3 sequence: CAWSQGTGRSGNTIYF. The DNA of the CDR3 is TGTGCCTGGAGTCAAGGGACAGGGCGGTCTGGAAACACCATATATTTT.

On this clone itself: This could be a read error, since a much larger clone is one nucleotide away. The chain is built from TRBV9 and TRBJ1-2, with TRBD1 as a possible D gene (6 bases). The V end was cut by 0 bases, the J end by 0 bases, with 9 bases between. The CDR3 has 15 amino acids. Germline values: CDR1 SGDLS, CDR2 YYNGEE. The CDR3 protein is CASSVERTANYGYTF. DNA for the CDR3: TGTGCCAGCAGCGTAGAGAGGACAGCTAACTATGGCTACACCTTC.

This sequence joins TRBV29-1 and TRBJ1-2, with D unresolved. The V gene's germline CDR1 is SQVTM and CDR2 ANQGSEA. The V gene lost 5 bases and the J gene lost 4 bases, with 17 bases spanning the gap. The CDR3 length is 14 residues. In DNA, the CDR3 is TGCAGCGTTAGGACGGACGAGAACCGCTATGGCTACACCTTC. It translates to CSVRTDENRYGYTF.

This clone was seen a few times. This sequence is one base from a far larger clone and is likely a read error. The sample holds other DNA sequences that translate to the same CDR3. The chain has TRBV27 and TRBJ2-5; 8 bases map to TRBD2. Germline trimming cut 3 bases from V and 5 bases from J; bases unmatched to any gene: 14. There are 17 residues in the CDR3. Germline assignment: CDR1 MNHEY and CDR2 SMNVEV (reference sequence). CDR3: CASSLSRLAGGGETQYF. Here the CDR3 DNA reads TGTGCCAGCAGTTTGAGCAGACTGGCGGGAGGCGGGGAGACCCAGTACTTC.